The 5 T cell receptor beta chains listed next were all sequenced from one sample in a study of cytomegalovirus exposure and HLA in healthy donors. Data came from immunoSEQ multiplex PCR; TCRdb stores just in-frame clones and leaves some out. Altogether about 180,000 clones are present, 86% being singletons, with the ten largest covering approximately 2.6%. The specimen was PBMCs. The receptors stem from a man younger than 35 in good health and CMV-seropositive.

This sequence joins TRBV9 and TRBJ2-7; TRBD2 matches at 9 bases. V lost 4 bases, J lost 6 bases, and 14 bases stayed unmatched. Per the germline V gene, CDR1 is SGDLS and CDR2 is YYNGEE. The CDR3 length is 16 residues. CDR3 sequence reads: CASSPTGSREGLEQYF. CDR3 sequence (DNA): TGTGCCAGCAGCCCTACGGGGTCGCGGGAGGGCCTCGAGCAGTACTTC.

The chain joins TRBV25-1 to TRBJ1-1, with no clear D. The V end lost 1 base, the J end lost 3 bases, and 9 bases lay between the germline ends. CDR1 is MGHDK and CDR2 is SYGVNS in the germline V gene. CDR3 size: 14 residues. CDR3 region: CASSESGRHTEAFF. The CDR3 DNA sequence: TGTGCCAGCAGTGAATCGGGAAGGCACACTGAAGCTTTCTTT.

The V and J genes are TRBV5-6 and TRBJ2-5, with TRBD2 matching 8 bases. The germline V gene has CDR1 SGHDT and CDR2 YYEEEE. CDR3 length: 14 amino acids. J gave up 2 bases and V 4 bases, and 4 bases lay outside the gene matches. CDR3 sequence (DNA): TGTGCCAGCAGCCGGGGGGGAGGACAAGAGACCCAGTACTTC. It codes for CASSRGGGQETQYF.

This chain links TRBV9 with TRBJ2-2; 10 nucleotides agree with TRBD1. There are 17 residues in the CDR3. Germline lookup yields CDR1 SGDLS and CDR2 YYNGEE. Trimming took 4 bases from V and 3 from J; bases not matched to a gene: 9. The CDR3 DNA follows: TGTGCCAGCAGCAACTCCGGGACAGGGGTTTACACCGGGGAGCTGTTTTTT. Its translation: CASSNSGTGVYTGELFF.

The chain couples TRBV4-3 to TRBJ2-1, with TRBD2 matching 10 bases. The CDR3 totals 18 residues. V gave up 4 bases and J gave up 0 bases; unmatched junction bases: 9. Germline-derived CDR1 and CDR2 are LGHNA and YSLEER. CDR3 region: CASSRVLAGVPSYNEQFF. DNA for the CDR3: TGCGCCAGCAGCCGGGTCCTAGCGGGAGTTCCCTCCTACAATGAGCAGTTCTTC.